These T cell receptor beta chains were read from a single sample in a study of neurological immune-mediated disorders. TCRdb passed the 5' RACE reads through MiXCR, listing each CDR3 protein once. The sample yields roughly 10,000 distinct CDR3 sequences, approximately 22% seen once. Sequencing input: CD8+ T cells from blood. These TCRs come from a woman aged 40-49 years with multiple sclerosis. CDR3s include the opening cysteine and the closing phenylalanine or tryptophan. A D gene is named only where the DNA matches it firmly. Only some rows state a clone size, as once, few, many or a class for expanded clones.

CDR3	DNA	size	D	V	J
CASSIQGPGNTIYF	TGTGCCAGCAGCATACAGGGGCCTGGAAACACCATATATTTT	few	TRBD1	TRBV14	TRBJ1-3
CASSYGQGRQPQHF	TGTGCCAGCAGTTACGGACAGGGGAGGCAGCCCCAGCATTTT	many	TRBD1	TRBV5-6	TRBJ1-5
CASSFVGTNNEQFF	TGTGCCAGCAGTTTTGTAGGGACGAACAATGAGCAGTTCTTC	few	.	TRBV12-3/TRBV12-4	TRBJ2-1
CASSRAWSGETQYF	TGTGCCAGCAGCCGGGCCTGGTCCGGGGAGACCCAGTACTTC	medium-sized	.	TRBV7-9	TRBJ2-5
CASNPGQGNNEQFF	TGTGCCAGTAACCCAGGACAAGGAAACAATGAGCAGTTCTTC	.	.	TRBV19	TRBJ2-1
CASSQVGPEPQHF	TGTGCCAGCAGCCAAGTGGGTCCAGAGCCCCAGCATTTT	many	.	TRBV3-1	TRBJ1-5
CASSQEPRTGFYEQYF	TGCGCCAGCAGCCAAGAGCCTCGGACAGGGTTCTACGAGCAGTACTTC	many	TRBD1	TRBV4-1	TRBJ2-7
CASSFGTGGAGQYF	TGTGCCAGCAGCTTCGGGACAGGGGGCGCGGGGCAGTACTTC	medium-sized	TRBD1	TRBV5-6	TRBJ2-4
CASSEASASPLHF	TGTGCCAGCAGTGAGGCTAGCGCCTCACCCCTCCACTTT	many	.	TRBV2	TRBJ1-6
CASSLYNQPQHF	TGTGCCAGCAGCTTATATAATCAGCCCCAGCATTTT	many	.	TRBV5-8	TRBJ1-5
CASSLGTSIAYEQYF	TGTGCCAGCAGCTTAGGTACTAGTATCGCCTACGAGCAGTACTTC	.	.	TRBV7-9	TRBJ2-7
CATDTGTEQFF	TGTGCCACCGACACCGGGACAGAGCAGTTCTTC	.	.	TRBV10-3	TRBJ2-1
CASSLMLVEQFF	TGTGCCAGCAGCTTAATGTTGGTTGAGCAGTTCTTC	many	.	TRBV7-8	TRBJ2-1
CASSLEGRRGYTF	TGTGCCAGCAGCTTAGAGGGGCGGCGTGGCTACACCTTC	many	.	TRBV5-6	TRBJ1-2
CASSNRLAGISYNEQFF	TGTGCCAGCAGCAATCGACTAGCGGGGATCTCCTACAATGAGCAGTTCTTC	.	TRBD2	TRBV5-8	TRBJ2-1
CAIHGGVDYGYTF	TGTGCCATTCATGGGGGAGTGGACTATGGCTACACCTTC	many	.	TRBV12-3/TRBV12-4	TRBJ1-2
CASSSASAGELFF	TGTGCCAGCAGTTCCGCTAGCGCCGGGGAGCTGTTTTTT	.	.	TRBV6-5	TRBJ2-2
CASSGQGTGNTIYF	TGTGCCAGCAGCGGACAGGGGACCGGAAACACCATATATTTT	many	TRBD1	TRBV9	TRBJ1-3
CASSPRRGSYNEQFF	TGTGCCAGCAGCCCGCGCAGGGGCTCCTACAATGAGCAGTTCTTC	few	.	TRBV7-8	TRBJ2-1
CASSPLQGAVPETQYF	TGCGCCAGCAGCCCACTTCAGGGGGCAGTGCCGGAGACCCAGTACTTC	many	TRBD1	TRBV5-1	TRBJ2-5
CSVDRGNTEAFF	TGCAGCGTTGATAGGGGAAACACTGAAGCTTTCTTT	medium-sized	.	TRBV29-1	TRBJ1-1
CASSYWQGDTEAFF	TGTGCCAGCAGTTACTGGCAGGGGGACACTGAAGCTTTCTTT	many	TRBD1	TRBV6-5	TRBJ1-1
CASRPGYSNQPQHF	TGTGCCAGCAGGCCGGGATATAGCAATCAGCCCCAGCATTTT	medium-sized	.	TRBV6-5	TRBJ1-5
CASTNGRLSYNEQFF	TGTGCCAGCACCAACGGACGGCTCTCCTACAATGAGCAGTTCTTC	medium-sized	.	TRBV7-9	TRBJ2-1
CASSQDPAGLAVTGELFF	TGCGCCAGCAGCCAAGATCCGGCGGGACTAGCGGTCACCGGGGAGCTGTTTTTT	medium-sized	TRBD2	TRBV4-1	TRBJ2-2
CASSDSAKTGANVLTF	TGTGCCAGCAGTGACTCAGCCAAAACTGGGGCCAACGTCCTGACTTTC	.	.	TRBV6-4	TRBJ2-6
CSARDTSGIDYRSYNEQFF	TGCAGTGCTAGAGACACTAGCGGGATAGATTACCGCTCCTACAATGAGCAGTTCTTC	.	TRBD2	TRBV20-1	TRBJ2-1
CAISESTGPYEQYF	TGTGCCATCAGTGAGTCAACAGGACCCTACGAGCAGTACTTC	many	.	TRBV10-3	TRBJ2-7
CSARGEGGAYGYTF	TGCAGTGCTAGAGGAGAAGGGGGCGCCTATGGCTACACCTTC	medium-sized	TRBD1	TRBV20-1	TRBJ1-2
CASSQEGGGADGYTF	TGCGCCAGCAGCCAAGAAGGCGGGGGGGCGGATGGCTACACCTTC	.	.	TRBV4-1	TRBJ1-2
CSARDGGGNFYEQYF	TGCAGTGCTAGAGATGGGGGGGGGAATTTCTACGAGCAGTACTTC	.	TRBD2	TRBV20-1	TRBJ2-7
CASKLTGDSNQPQHF	TGTGCCAGCAAACTAACAGGGGATAGCAATCAGCCCCAGCATTTT	.	TRBD1	TRBV27	TRBJ1-5
CASSPDRWDEQFF	TGCGCCAGCAGCCCGGACAGGTGGGATGAGCAGTTCTTC	many	TRBD1	TRBV4-1	TRBJ2-1
CASSPLDGEQFF	TGTGCCAGCAGCCCGTTGGATGGAGAGCAGTTCTTC	many	.	TRBV5-6	TRBJ2-1
CASSSAGVQETQYF	TGTGCCAGCAGTTCGGCAGGCGTCCAAGAGACCCAGTACTTC	.	.	TRBV12-3/TRBV12-4	TRBJ2-5
CAISELAGDTDTQYF	TGTGCCATCAGTGAACTAGCGGGAGACACAGATACGCAGTATTTT	.	TRBD2	TRBV10-3	TRBJ2-3
CASSSPLTYEQYF	TGTGCCAGCAGCTCACCTCTAACCTACGAGCAGTACTTC	few	.	TRBV7-9	TRBJ2-7
CATSRVGEVGYGYTF	TGTGCCACCAGCAGAGTAGGGGAGGTGGGCTATGGCTACACCTTC	.	.	TRBV15	TRBJ1-2
CASSFGTPSYEQYF	TGTGCCAGCAGCTTTGGGACACCCAGCTACGAGCAGTACTTC	many	.	TRBV5-6	TRBJ2-7
CASSYSGVAGVGDTQYF	TGTGCCAGCAGTTACTCCGGGGTAGCGGGGGTGGGAGATACGCAGTATTTT	many	TRBD2	TRBV6-5	TRBJ2-3